This T cell receptor beta chain was recorded in a study of T cells after yellow fever vaccination. Regarding the study as a whole: Researchers cautioned that FACS-sorted repertoires could harbor abundant clonotypes contaminating from the bulk population. Just a small share of clonotypes turned up in the CD4 compartment as well as the CD8 compartment.

Trimming took 4 bases from V and 2 from J, leaving 9 bases between them. CDR3 length: 14 residues. Per germline, CDR1 SGHVS and CDR2 FQNEAQ. This clonotype occurred many times. As yet, its antigen is unknown. Each CDR3 protein gets one entry after TCRdb re-called the 5' RACE reads with MiXCR. The top ten clones hold roughly 2.5% of a sample with 100,000 to 150,000 distinct CDR3 sequences, approximately 7% of them seen once. The sample consisted of CD4+ T cells sorted from PBMCs, taken less than 11 days after the first yellow fever vaccination. The sequence was obtained from a man between 18 and 29 years old who received the YFV17D yellow fever vaccine. The gene calls are TRBV7-8 and TRBJ2-4; possibly TRBD1 for D (5 bases). The CDR3: CASSSAGTKNIQYF. The CDR3 coding sequence is TGTGCCAGCAGCTCTGCAGGGACCAAAAACATTCAGTACTTC. Full variable domain (remainder filled in from reference TRBV7-8 and TRBJ2-4): GAGVSQSPRYKVAKRGQDVALRCDPISGHVSLFWYQQALGQGPEFLTYFQNEAQLDKSGLPSDRFFAERPEGSVSTLKIQRTQQEDSAVYLCASSSAGTKNIQYFGAGTRLSVL.